The text below deals with one TCR beta chain. Its antigen is undetermined. Clones were read by immunoSEQ multiplex PCR, and TCRdb kept only the in-frame ones, dropping some. Of roughly 65,000 clones in the sample, roughly 91% are singletons; the top ten hold about 3%. CDR1 is ENHRY, CDR2 SYGVKD, per germline. This CDR3 has 13 amino acids. With 6 bases clipped from V and 7 bases from J, the junction kept 3 bases outside the gene matches. The sample originates from a study of lymphopenia after photon versus proton radiotherapy. Study outcomes and limitations: Relative stability marked proton patients; photon patients lost diversity and naive cells. Post-nadir diversity loss with photons came from oligoclonal expansion, particularly CD8+ Temra cells.

This chain uses TRBV10-3 with TRBJ1-4; TRBD1 matches at 9 bases. The origin of this receptor is a woman aged 70-85 years with pancreatic cancer. Sequenced material: peripheral blood, taken from a patient treated with photon-based radiotherapy. This CDR3 is CAISGQGSEKLFF. Written as DNA, the CDR3 is TGTGCCATCAGCGGACAGGGGTCTGAAAAACTGTTTTTT.